A selection of T cell receptor beta chains follows, all from one sample in a study of cytomegalovirus exposure and HLA in healthy donors. Some clones are missing from TCRdb's copy, which holds only in-frame ones; the method was immunoSEQ multiplex PCR. Of roughly 170,000 clones detected, roughly 80% appear once; the ten largest clones hold around 1%. Source material: PBMCs. These receptor sequences come from a man in his thirties or forties in good health and CMV-seronegative. The CDR3 runs from the conserved cysteine through the conserved F or W. The order of the fields is J gene, clone size, D gene, V gene, CDR3 DNA, CDR3 protein. D genes are given only for firm matches. The size field is filled for only some rows; it gives once, few, many or a size class.

TRBJ1-3 - TRBD1 TRBV28 TGTGCCAGCCGTACGAATCAGGGGGCAGATAGAAACACCATATATTTT CASRTNQGADRNTIYF
TRBJ1-4 once - TRBV10-3 TGTGCCATCAGCGACACAACAACTAATGAAAAACTGTTTTTT CAISDTTTNEKLFF
TRBJ1-5 - - TRBV6-1 TGTGCCAGCAGTCCGAGAGGGCAGAATCAGCCCCAGCATTTT CASSPRGQNQPQHF
TRBJ2-1 - - TRBV5-4 TGTGCCAGCAGCTTAACTGCCCAACAGTTCTTC CASSLTAQQFF
TRBJ1-4 - TRBD1 TRBV2 TGTGCCAGCAGTGAAGAGGACAGGGGGGGTGAAAAACTGTTTTTT CASSEEDRGGEKLFF
TRBJ1-1 - TRBD1 TRBV6-1 TGTGCCAGCAGTGATTGGACAGGGCACACTGAAGCTTTCTTT CASSDWTGHTEAFF
TRBJ1-4 - - TRBV29-1 TGCAGCGTTGGTGAGGGAGGGGGTGAAAAACTGTTTTTT CSVGEGGGEKLFF
TRBJ1-3 - - TRBV6-1 TGTGCCAGCAGTGAAATTAGGTTCAGGGTTAGCTCTGGAAACACCATATATTTT CASSEIRFRVSSGNTIYF
TRBJ1-1 - - TRBV30 TGTGCCTGGAACCTGTGGGCGGGGAACACTGAAGCTTTCTTT CAWNLWAGNTEAFF
TRBJ2-5 - TRBD2 TRBV7-2 TGTGCCAGCAGCTCGGGACTAGCGATACAAGAGACCCAGTACTTC CASSSGLAIQETQYF
TRBJ2-6 - - TRBV11-2 TGTGCCAGCAGCTTAGCACTGTCTGGGGCCAACGTCCTGACTTTC CASSLALSGANVLTF
TRBJ1-2 - - TRBV7-2 TGTGCCAGCAGCTTAGCAGTCGCGGGAGGGGGCTACACCTTC CASSLAVAGGGYTF
TRBJ2-2 - - TRBV19 TGTGCCAGTAGCTCCCTGGGGCAGCTCGGCACCGGGGAGCTGTTTTTT CASSSLGQLGTGELFF
TRBJ2-6 - TRBD2 TRBV7-9 TGTTCCAGCAGCTCGGGACTAGCGCGGAGCTCTGGGGCCAACGTCCTGACTTTC CSSSSGLARSSGANVLTF
TRBJ2-7 - - TRBV7-2 TGTGCCAGCAGCTTAACCCCGGGTAGCGGCTACGAGCAGTACTTC CASSLTPGSGYEQYF
TRBJ1-5 - TRBD1 TRBV18 TGTGCCAGCTCACCAGGGACAGATAGCAATCAGCCCCAGCATTTT CASSPGTDSNQPQHF
TRBJ2-1 few - TRBV19 TGTGCCAGTAGTATCCGATCAGGATTCTACAATGAGCAGTTCTTC CASSIRSGFYNEQFF
TRBJ1-4 - - TRBV6-5 TGTGCCAGCAGTTATCAGTCTGCAACAACTAATGAAAAACTGTTTTTT CASSYQSATTNEKLFF
TRBJ2-5 - TRBD1 TRBV5-4 TGTGCCAGCAGCTCTGTAGGACTACAGGGGGGAGAGACCCAGTACTTC CASSSVGLQGGETQYF